This T cell receptor beta chain appears in the sequencing data of a study of OX40 agonist ivuxolimab in advanced cancers. Assay used: immunoSEQ multiplex PCR; TCRdb lists only in-frame clones, some missing. The sample comprises roughly 50,000 clones, roughly four fifths of which are singletons, and roughly 3.9% rests with the top ten. Between the trimmed V and J ends, which lost 10 bases and 6 bases, there was a span of 13 bases. Germline assignment: CDR1 MNHNY and CDR2 SVGAGI (reference sequence). This CDR3 contains 13 residues. This specimen consisted of CD4+ or CD8+ T cells sorted from blood, obtained in a trial of the OX40 agonist ivuxolimab. This receptor was identified in an adult with an advanced solid tumor such as melanoma, head and neck, liver or kidney cancer. The chain combines TRBV6-6 with TRBJ1-6, with D perhaps TRBD1 (5 bases). The CDR3 here is CAISREPNSPLHF. The CDR3 region has the DNA TGTGCCATCTCCAGGGAACCTAATTCACCCCTCCACTTT.